This TCR beta chain was recorded in a study of Graves' ophthalmopathy and Graves' hyperthyroidism. Study in general: The blood sample was drawn at first diagnosis and before any treatment.

General study results and limits: The study's model predicted ophthalmopathy progression at 70.59% sensitivity and approximately 78% specificity.

This clonotype was observed a single time. Antigen: not known. Patients were excluded if they had other autoimmune diseases or uncontrolled infections, and likewise if pregnancy or lactation applied. RNA transcripts yielded amplified TCR beta CDR3 regions. HTBI primers were employed in first-round RT-PCR, then a second-round multiplex PCR followed. TCRdb independently ran MiXCR on the multiplex PCR reads; one entry per CDR3 protein. The sample includes a few hundred thousand distinct CDR3 sequences, 15% of them seen just once. With 5 bases removed from V and 1 base from J, the gap between germline ends came to 8 bases. The CDR3 runs to 12 residues. CDR1 and CDR2 (germline): DFQATT, SNEGSKA (reference sequence).

The V and J genes are TRBV20-1 and TRBJ2-5, with D possibly being TRBD1 or TRBD2 (5 bases each). The specimen was peripheral blood. This clonotype originated in a woman aged 18-29 years with stable Graves' hyperthyroidism. The CDR3 region is CSAGDRQETQYF. The CDR3 bases are TGCAGTGCTGGGGACCGCCAAGAGACCCAGTACTTC.